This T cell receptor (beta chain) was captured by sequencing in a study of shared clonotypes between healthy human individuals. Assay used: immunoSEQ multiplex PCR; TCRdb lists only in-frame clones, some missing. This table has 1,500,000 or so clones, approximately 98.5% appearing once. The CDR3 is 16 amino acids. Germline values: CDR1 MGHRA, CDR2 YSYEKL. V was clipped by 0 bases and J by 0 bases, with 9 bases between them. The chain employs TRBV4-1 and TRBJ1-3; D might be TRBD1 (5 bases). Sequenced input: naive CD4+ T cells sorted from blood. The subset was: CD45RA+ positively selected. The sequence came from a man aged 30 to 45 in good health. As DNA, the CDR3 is TGCGCCAGCAGCCAAGAAAGGGGCGGCTCTGGAAACACCATATATTTT. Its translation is CASSQERGGSGNTIYF.